This TCR beta chain was observed in a study of cytotoxic CD8 clonotypes in ibrutinib-treated CLL. Study information: Partial responses totalled approximately 24 and complete responses 2; after median approximately 62 months, around 14 remained remitted and roughly twelve progressed. General study results and limits: Ibrutinib response saw clonality rise, and progression saw it return toward baseline.

Turning to this clone: Antigen: not known.

CDR1 is SGHRS, CDR2 YFSETQ, per germline. The CDR3 spans 11 residues. With 7 bases removed from V and 5 bases from J, the gap between germline ends came to 7 bases. Deep sequencing aimed at 1 in 200,000 to 1 in 1 million T cells' resolution. Here immunoSEQ multiplex PCR was the method, and the copy in TCRdb shows in-frame clones only, minus some. This sample carries about 310,000 clones, 70% to 80% of them seen once, and the ten largest clones take 6.5% to 8%. The chain combines TRBV5-1 with TRBJ2-1; D may match TRBD1 or TRBD2 (5 bases each). This sequence originates from a human donor with chronic lymphocytic leukemia. Sample: PBMCs, taken before ibrutinib treatment. CDR3 in amino acids: CASLGHNEQFF. The CDR3 nucleotides read TGCGCCAGCTTGGGACACAATGAGCAGTTCTTC.